These 11 T cell receptor beta chains were sequenced from one sample in a study of glioma-infiltrating T cells. Amplification of TCR alpha and beta CDR3 regions from RNA used iRepertoire nested multiplex PCR. TCRdb re-analysed the multiplex PCR reads in MiXCR, keeping a single row per CDR3 protein. The sample lists 100,000 to 150,000 distinct CDR3 sequences, more than 20% seen once, with nearly 15% in the top ten. Input material: glioma tissue, nonneoplastic brain tissue, or PBMCs (not recorded which). These receptors all come from a human donor with low-grade glioma or glioblastoma, undergoing nonglioma brain surgery, or in good health (not recorded which).

This clonotype was recorded at least ten times. The chain has TRBV6-1 and TRBJ2-2, with a weak D call TRBD2 (6 bases). The CDR3 consists of 16 residues. Trimming stripped 5 bases from V and 2 bases from J, with 15 bases between. The V gene's germline CDR1 is MNHNS and CDR2 SASEGT. The CDR3 region has the DNA TGTGCCAGCAGTCGCACCGGGACTGCTAACACCGGGGAGCTGTTTTTT. Translated, it gives CASSRTGTANTGELFF.

This clonotype has a count of ten or more. This sequence joins TRBV5-4 and TRBJ2-5, with 8 bases that match TRBD1. The CDR3 has 13 residues. V gave up 4 bases and J gave up 4 bases; unmatched junction bases: 3. Germline CDR1 SGHNT, CDR2 YYREEE (reference sequence). This CDR3 reads CASSPDRAETQYF. In DNA, the CDR3 is TGTGCCAGCAGCCCGGACAGGGCAGAGACCCAGTACTTC. Drawing the rest from reference TRBV5-4 and TRBJ2-5, the complete variable domain is ETGVTQSPTHLIKTRGQQVTLRCSSQSGHNTVSWYQQALGQGPQFIFQYYREEENGRGNFPPRFSGLQFPNYSSELNVNALELDDSALYLCASSPDRAETQYFGPGTRLLVL.

The genes are TRBV19 and TRBJ2-1; 7 positions match TRBD2. The CDR3 sequence is 15 residues long. Germline loops: CDR1 LNHDA, CDR2 SQIVND (reference sequence). Unmatched junction bases numbered 8, after V lost 3 bases and J lost 6 bases. In nucleotides, the CDR3 is TGTGCCAGTAGTATGGACGGTCTAGCGGTCAATGAGCAGTTCTTC. This gives the protein CASSMDGLAVNEQFF.

Details on this clonotype: Since a much larger clone is just one base distant, this may be a read error. This chain links TRBV3-1 with TRBJ2-5; D is undetermined. The CDR3 covers 10 residues. Per germline, CDR1 LGHDT and CDR2 YNNKEL (reference sequence). The CDR3 bases are TGTGCCAGCGGCCAAGAGATCCAGTACTTC. Translated, it gives CASGQEIQYF.

This clonotype appeared many times. The junction differs from germline at one of its ends, possibly a read error. The chain uses TRBV4-1 and TRBJ2-3; D tentatively fits TRBD1 or TRBD2 (5 bases each). In germline, CDR1 is MGHRA, CDR2 YSYEKL. CDR3 size: 11 residues. The CDR3 nucleotides read TGCGCCAGCAGCCAAGATGGACCTGGGGGTTTT. This encodes CASSQDGPGGF.

This clonotype was observed a few times. Just one base apart from a much larger clone, this may be a read error. J is TRBJ2-7 and V is TRBV7-9, with no clear D. Germline CDR1 is SEHNR and CDR2 is FQNEAQ (reference sequence). This CDR3 is 14 amino acids long. The CDR3 sequence: CASGFGPYSYEQYF. CDR3 coding DNA: TGTGCCAGCGGCTTTGGACCTTACTCCTACGAGCAGTACTTC.

This clonotype occurred many times. The chain couples TRBV5-4 to TRBJ2-7; 10 nucleotides match TRBD2. Germline V gene lookup returns CDR1 SGHNT and CDR2 YYREEE (reference sequence). Trimming removed 4 bases from V and 2 bases from J; junction bases left unmatched: 6. This CDR3 spans 15 amino acids. CDR3 coding DNA: TGTGCCAGCAGCCCACGGACTAGCGGAGCCTACGAGCAGTACTTC. Translation: CASSPRTSGAYEQYF.

This clonotype showed up many times. The gene calls are TRBV27 and TRBJ2-7; 10 bases line up with TRBD2. Trimming cost V 2 bases and J 4 bases; bases outside gene matches: 8. The germline gives CDR1 MNHEY, CDR2 SMNVEV (reference sequence). CDR3 size: 16 residues. CDR3 in DNA: TGTGCCAGCAGTTTACTGGTAGCGGGAGGTGCGTACGAGCAGTACTTC. This sequence encodes CASSLLVAGGAYEQYF.

V and J are TRBV4-3 and TRBJ2-4, with 9 bases fitting TRBD1. CDR3 length equals 15 residues. Trimming at V came to 0 bases and at J to 5 bases, leaving 2 bases not matched to a gene. Germline values: CDR1 LGHNA, CDR2 YSLEER. The CDR3 sequence: CASSQETGGENIQYF. CDR3 DNA: TGCGCCAGCAGCCAAGAGACAGGGGGGGAAAACATTCAGTACTTC.

Turning to this clonotype: A clone one base away is much larger, so this may be a read error. J is TRBJ2-1 and V is TRBV7-2; 8 bases align to TRBD2. Germline-derived CDR1 and CDR2 are SGHTA and FQGNSA. Germline trimming cut 4 bases from V and 6 bases from J; bases unmatched to any gene: 14. CDR3 length equals 17 residues. CDR3 DNA: TGTGCCAGCAGCTCGTCGGGACCAGCGGGAGTCGCCAATGAGCAGTTCTTC. Protein sequence: CASSSSGPAGVANEQFF.

This clonotype is medium-sized (0.01 to 0.1%). The J gene is TRBJ2-2, the V gene TRBV6-1; maybe TRBD2 (5 bases). Germline V gene lookup returns CDR1 MNHNS and CDR2 SASEGT. The V end lost 6 bases, the J end lost 3 bases, and 11 bases lay between the germline ends. The CDR3 sequence is 14 residues long. This chain's CDR3 is CASRISEYTGELFF. The CDR3 nucleotides are TGTGCCAGCAGAATTAGCGAGTACACCGGGGAGCTGTTTTTT.